A selection of T cell receptor beta chains follows, all from one sample in a study of cytomegalovirus exposure and HLA in healthy donors. The data were produced by immunoSEQ multiplex PCR, yet TCRdb's version contains in-frame clones alone and is incomplete. The sample yields roughly 250,000 clones, about 80% seen once. Sample: PBMCs. These receptors originate from a girl aged 2 to 9 in good health and CMV-seronegative. The CDR3 runs from the conserved cysteine through the conserved F or W. A D gene is named only where the DNA matches it firmly. Size is omitted from some rows. Given values are once, few, many or a class for expanded clones.

j_call	v_call	d_call	clone_size	cdr3_nt	cdr3_aa
TRBJ1-1	TRBV19	TRBD1	-	TGTGCCAGTAGTACCCGGACAGGGGGGACTGAAGCTTTCTTT	CASSTRTGGTEAFF
TRBJ2-6	TRBV28	-	-	TGTGCCAGCAGTTTGGCCCCGAGGGGGGCCAACGTCCTGACTTTC	CASSLAPRGANVLTF
TRBJ1-1	TRBV27	TRBD1	-	TGTGCCAGCAGTCCACACGGCCGGGACAGATTGAACACTGAAGCTTTCTTT	CASSPHGRDRLNTEAFF
TRBJ1-2	TRBV7-2	-	few	TGTGCCAGCAGCTATCGAACGGGGAGCAGCTATGGCTACACCTTC	CASSYRTGSSYGYTF
TRBJ1-5	TRBV18	-	-	TGTGCCAGCTCAGTTACAGGCGCCGGCAATCAGCCCCAGCATTTT	CASSVTGAGNQPQHF
TRBJ1-5	TRBV2	-	-	TGTGCCAGTTGTAAGGAGGGGTTTAGCAATCAGCCCCAGCATTTT	CASCKEGFSNQPQHF
TRBJ2-7	TRBV6-6	-	-	TGTGCCAGCAGTTCCCCCCCCCGGGGGTCCCCTGACGAGCAGTACTTC	CASSSPPRGSPDEQYF
TRBJ2-3	TRBV5-1	TRBD1	-	TGCGCCAGCAGCTCGCCAGACAGGGGCACAGATACGCAGTATTTT	CASSSPDRGTDTQYF
TRBJ2-5	TRBV2	-	-	TGTGCCAGCAGTGTTTTTACAGGCCAAGAGACCCAGTACTTC	CASSVFTGQETQYF
TRBJ2-1	TRBV30	TRBD2	-	TGTGCCTGGAGTTTCGGGGCGGCGGGGGGGTACAATGAGCAGTTCTTC	CAWSFGAAGGYNEQFF
TRBJ2-1	TRBV6-5	TRBD2	-	TGTGCCAGCAGTTACCCGGGAACTAGCGGGGTTAATGAGCAGTTCTTC	CASSYPGTSGVNEQFF
TRBJ2-5	TRBV30	TRBD1	-	TGTGCCTGGACCACAGGGGATATCGGCCAAGAGACCCAGTACTTC	CAWTTGDIGQETQYF
TRBJ1-1	TRBV28	-	-	TGTGCCAGCAGTTTAACAGGGTTGGTCACTGAAGCTTTCTTT	CASSLTGLVTEAFF
TRBJ2-7	TRBV5-6	-	-	TGTGCCAGCAGCGAGGGTCCGCCGGACGGTTGGACGTACGAGCAGTACTTC	CASSEGPPDGWTYEQYF
TRBJ1-2	TRBV30	TRBD1	once	TGTGCCTGGAGTGCATACAGGGGGCGCGTGGATGGCTACACCTTC	CAWSAYRGRVDGYTF
TRBJ2-7	TRBV4-1	TRBD1	-	TGCGCCAGCAGCCAAGGCGGGACAGGGGGTGGCGAGCAGTACTTC	CASSQGGTGGGEQYF
TRBJ1-5	TRBV7-8	TRBD1	-	TGTGCCAGCAGCTTAACCCCGGACAGGGTTTTTTCTAGCAATCAGCCCCAGCATTTT	CASSLTPDRVFSSNQPQHF
TRBJ2-5	TRBV5-1	-	few	TGCGCCAGCAGCTTGGGTGGAGGAAGGCAAGAGACCCAGTACTTC	CASSLGGGRQETQYF
TRBJ2-1	TRBV14	TRBD1	-	TGTGCCAGCAGCCGCCGGGACAGGCTAAATGAGCAGTTCTTC	CASSRRDRLNEQFF
TRBJ2-7	TRBV27	TRBD1	-	TGTGCCAGCAGTCAAGGACAGGCTAAGTACTTC	CASSQGQAKYF
TRBJ1-5	TRBV28	TRBD1	-	TGTGCCAGCAGATATAACAGGGGCGGTCAGCCCCAGCATTTT	CASRYNRGGQPQHF
TRBJ2-3	TRBV5-1	TRBD2	-	TGCGCCAGCAGCCCTGAGAGTGGACTAGCGGAGACAGATACGCAGTATTTT	CASSPESGLAETDTQYF
TRBJ2-7	TRBV7-9	TRBD2	-	TGTGCCAGCGGTAGGGGAGCGGGAGACCACGAGCAGTACTTC	CASGRGAGDHEQYF
TRBJ1-4	TRBV6-5	-	-	TGTGCCAGCAGTTACTCAGGGGGTGAGAGAGAAAAACTGTTTTTT	CASSYSGGEREKLFF
TRBJ2-3	TRBV9	TRBD1	few	TGTGCCAGCAGCGTAGACAGGGGGTTACCAGATACGCAGTATTTT	CASSVDRGLPDTQYF
TRBJ2-2	TRBV18	TRBD2	-	TGTGCCAGCCAGGGACTACGAAACACCGGGGAGCTGTTTTTT	CASQGLRNTGELFF
TRBJ2-1	TRBV2	-	-	TGTGCCAGCTCAAGGACAGCCAATGAGCAGTTCTTC	CASSRTANEQFF
TRBJ1-5	TRBV18	-	-	TGTGCCAGCTCACCTAGGGGTAATCGGGATCAGCCCCAGCATTTT	CASSPRGNRDQPQHF
TRBJ2-3	TRBV7-2	TRBD2	-	TGTGCCAGCAGCTTGTCACCGGGACTAGCGGGGGGTAGGGGTACGCAGTATTTT	CASSLSPGLAGGRGTQYF
TRBJ1-3	TRBV9	-	-	TGTGCCAGCAGCAGAACCCCGGGGAGCTCTGGAAACACCATATATTTT	CASSRTPGSSGNTIYF
TRBJ2-7	TRBV28	TRBD1	-	TGTGCCAGCAGTAACAGGGGGCGCGTTGTCTACGAGCAGTACTTC	CASSNRGRVVYEQYF
TRBJ2-7	TRBV9	TRBD2	-	TGTGCCAGCAGCGTTGGGACTAGCGGCCTTTACGAGCAGTACTTC	CASSVGTSGLYEQYF
TRBJ2-7	TRBV7-8	TRBD2	few	TGTGCCAGCAGCCCTGGACTAGCGGGGTCCTACGAGCAGTACTTC	CASSPGLAGSYEQYF
TRBJ2-1	TRBV6-5	TRBD2	-	TGTGCCAGCAGTTTCCTAGCGGGGGGGTACAATGAGCAGTTCTTC	CASSFLAGGYNEQFF
TRBJ1-6	TRBV4-1	-	-	TGCGCCAGCAGCCAAGTCCCCCCGGTGATTAATTCACCCCTCCACTTT	CASSQVPPVINSPLHF
TRBJ1-1	TRBV5-4	-	-	TGTGCCAGCAGCTTCTCAGATGAAGCTTTCTTT	CASSFSDEAFF
TRBJ1-5	TRBV28	-	-	TGTGCCAGCAGTCCGGGACAATCAATAAATCAGCCCCAGCATTTT	CASSPGQSINQPQHF
TRBJ2-1	TRBV27	-	-	TGTGCCAGCGGGGGGAACTACAATGAGCAGTTCTTC	CASGGNYNEQFF
TRBJ2-5	TRBV28	-	-	TGTGCCAGCAGCCAGGTGGAGACCCAGTACTTC	CASSQVETQYF
TRBJ2-5	TRBV7-8	-	once	TGTGCCAGCAGCTTAGCGTCGGCAGGAGGGACCCAGTACTTC	CASSLASAGGTQYF
TRBJ1-2	TRBV4-1	-	few	TGCGCCAGCAGCCAAGATCGGAGGCAAGACACCTTC	CASSQDRRQDTF
TRBJ2-1	TRBV2	TRBD2	-	TGTGCCAGCAGCCTTGGACTAGCGGGAGCCCGGGGTGAGCAGTTCTTC	CASSLGLAGARGEQFF